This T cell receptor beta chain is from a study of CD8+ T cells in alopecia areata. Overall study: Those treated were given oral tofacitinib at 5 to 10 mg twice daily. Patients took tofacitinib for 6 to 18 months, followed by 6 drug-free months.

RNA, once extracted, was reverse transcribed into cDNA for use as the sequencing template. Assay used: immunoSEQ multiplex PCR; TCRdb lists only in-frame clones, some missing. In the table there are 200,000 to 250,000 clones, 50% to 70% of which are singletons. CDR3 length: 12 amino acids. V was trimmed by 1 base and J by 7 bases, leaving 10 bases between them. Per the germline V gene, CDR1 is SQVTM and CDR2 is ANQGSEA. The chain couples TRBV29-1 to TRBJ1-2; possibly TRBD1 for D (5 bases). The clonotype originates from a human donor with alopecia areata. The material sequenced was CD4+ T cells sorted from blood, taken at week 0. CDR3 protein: CSVEGWGSGYTF. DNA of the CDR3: TGCAGCGTTGAAGGATGGGGCTCTGGCTACACCTTC.